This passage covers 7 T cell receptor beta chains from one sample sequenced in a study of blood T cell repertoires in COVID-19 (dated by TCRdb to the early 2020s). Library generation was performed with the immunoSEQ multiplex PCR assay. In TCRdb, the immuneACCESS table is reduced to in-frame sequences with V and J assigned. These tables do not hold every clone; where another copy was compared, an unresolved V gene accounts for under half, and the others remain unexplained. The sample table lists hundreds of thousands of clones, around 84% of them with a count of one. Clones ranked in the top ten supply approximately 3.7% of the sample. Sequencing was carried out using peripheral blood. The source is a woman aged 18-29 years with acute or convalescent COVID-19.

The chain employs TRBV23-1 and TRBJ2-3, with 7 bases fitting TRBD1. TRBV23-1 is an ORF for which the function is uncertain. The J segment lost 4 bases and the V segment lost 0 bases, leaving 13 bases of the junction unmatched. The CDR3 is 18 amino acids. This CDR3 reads CASSQSIGGDPSPDTQYF. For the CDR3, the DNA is TGCGCCAGCAGTCAATCTATAGGGGGCGATCCTTCTCCAGATACGCAGTATTTT.

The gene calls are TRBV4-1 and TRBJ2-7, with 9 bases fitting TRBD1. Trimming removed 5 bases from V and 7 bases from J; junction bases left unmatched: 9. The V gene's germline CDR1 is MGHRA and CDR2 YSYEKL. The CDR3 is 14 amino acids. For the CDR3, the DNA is TGCGCCAGCAGCTACCGGGACAGGGTGGGGGAGCAGTACTTC. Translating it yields CASSYRDRVGEQYF.

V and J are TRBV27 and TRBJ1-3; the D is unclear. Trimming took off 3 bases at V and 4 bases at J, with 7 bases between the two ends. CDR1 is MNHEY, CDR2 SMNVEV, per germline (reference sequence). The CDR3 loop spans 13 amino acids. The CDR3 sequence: CASSLGLGNTIYF. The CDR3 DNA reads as TGTGCCAGCAGTTTGGGCTTAGGAAACACCATATATTTT.

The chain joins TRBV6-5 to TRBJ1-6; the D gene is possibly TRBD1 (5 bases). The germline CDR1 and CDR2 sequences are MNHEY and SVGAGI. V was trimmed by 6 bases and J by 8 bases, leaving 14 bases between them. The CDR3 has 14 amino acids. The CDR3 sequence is CASSPDRGYSPLHF. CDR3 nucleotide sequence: TGTGCCAGCAGCCCCGACAGAGGCTATTCACCCCTCCACTTT.

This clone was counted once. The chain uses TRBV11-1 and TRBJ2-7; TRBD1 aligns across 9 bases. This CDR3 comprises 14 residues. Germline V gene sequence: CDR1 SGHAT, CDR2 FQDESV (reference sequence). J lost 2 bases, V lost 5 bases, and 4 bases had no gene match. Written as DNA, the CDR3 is TGTGCCAGCAGCGGGACAGGGATTGCCTACGAGCAGTACTTC. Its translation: CASSGTGIAYEQYF.

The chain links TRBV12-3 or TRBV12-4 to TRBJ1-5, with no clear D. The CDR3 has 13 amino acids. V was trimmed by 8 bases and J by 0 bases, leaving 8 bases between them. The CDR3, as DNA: TGTGCCAGCGCCCAGGATAGCAATCAGCCCCAGCATTTT. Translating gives CASAQDSNQPQHF.

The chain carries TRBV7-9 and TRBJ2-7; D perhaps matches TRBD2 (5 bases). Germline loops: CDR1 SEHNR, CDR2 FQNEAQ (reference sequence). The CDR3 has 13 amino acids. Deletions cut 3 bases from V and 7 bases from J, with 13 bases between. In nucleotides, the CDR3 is TGTGCCAGCAGCTTCGTAACGGGATGGGAGCAGTACTTC. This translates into CASSFVTGWEQYF. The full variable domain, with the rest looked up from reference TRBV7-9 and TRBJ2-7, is DTGVSQNPRHKITKRGQNVTFRCDPISEHNRLYWYRQTLGQGPEFLTYFQNEAQLEKSRLLSDRFSAERPKGSFSTLEIQRTEQGDSAMYLCASSFVTGWEQYFGPGTRLTVT.